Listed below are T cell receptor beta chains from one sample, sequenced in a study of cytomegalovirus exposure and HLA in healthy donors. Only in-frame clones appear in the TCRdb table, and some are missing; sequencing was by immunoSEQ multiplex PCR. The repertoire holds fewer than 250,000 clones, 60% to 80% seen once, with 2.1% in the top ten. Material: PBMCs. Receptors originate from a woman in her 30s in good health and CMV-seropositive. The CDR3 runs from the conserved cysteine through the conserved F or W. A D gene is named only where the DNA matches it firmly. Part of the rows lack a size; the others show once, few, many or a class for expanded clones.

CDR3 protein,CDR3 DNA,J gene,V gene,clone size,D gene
CASSYSRDREFF,TGTGCCAGCAGCTACTCCCGGGACAGGGAGTTCTTC,TRBJ2-1,TRBV5-4,once,TRBD1
CASSKQGYEQYF,TGTGCCAGCAGCAAACAGGGATACGAGCAGTACTTC,TRBJ2-7,TRBV7-2,.,.
CASSTRQGWNTEAFF,TGTGCCAGTAGTACAAGACAGGGCTGGAACACTGAAGCTTTCTTT,TRBJ1-1,TRBV19,.,TRBD1
CASSVEVGLAGNEQFF,TGTGCCAGCAGCGTAGAGGTTGGGTTAGCGGGGAATGAGCAGTTCTTC,TRBJ2-1,TRBV9,.,TRBD2
CASSRDRGTLGTHSPLHF,TGTGCCAGCAGCCGGGACAGGGGAACCCTCGGCACCCATTCACCCCTCCACTTT,TRBJ1-6,TRBV27,few,TRBD1
CASRENLIPSPLHF,TGTGCCAGCAGAGAGAACCTAATCCCTTCACCCCTCCACTTT,TRBJ1-6,TRBV11-2,.,.
CASSTSGGVRETQYF,TGCGCCAGCAGCACTAGCGGGGGGGTCCGGGAGACCCAGTACTTC,TRBJ2-5,TRBV4-3,.,TRBD2
CAWSVKVLYYGYSF,TGTGCCTGGAGTGTAAAGGTCCTTTACTATGGCTACTCCTTC,TRBJ1-2,TRBV30,.,.
CASSPVGAGGGEQYF,TGTGCCAGCAGCCCTGTCGGCGCGGGAGGGGGCGAGCAGTACTTC,TRBJ2-7,TRBV7-2,.,TRBD2
CASSARDSLQETQYF,TGTGCCAGCAGCGCCCGGGACTCGTTACAAGAGACCCAGTACTTC,TRBJ2-5,TRBV7-8,.,.
CASSHTFSDSTYEQYF,TGCGCCAGCAGCCACACTTTTTCTGACAGTACCTACGAGCAGTACTTC,TRBJ2-7,TRBV4-1,.,.
CASSDNRGGNEQFF,TGTGCCAGCAGTGACAATCGGGGAGGCAATGAGCAGTTCTTC,TRBJ2-1,TRBV7-9,.,.
CASSMGQAFQPQHF,TGTGCCAGCAGTATGGGACAGGCGTTTCAGCCCCAGCATTTT,TRBJ1-5,TRBV6-5,.,TRBD1
CASSSRSYYYEQYF,TGTGCCAGCAGTTCGCGATCCTACTACTACGAGCAGTACTTC,TRBJ2-7,TRBV6-6,once,.
CASSGGAGGYGYTF,TGTGCCAGCAGCGGGGGTGCAGGGGGCTATGGCTACACCTTC,TRBJ1-2,TRBV5-6,.,TRBD1
CASSQDQGTQYF,TGTGCCAGCAGCCAAGACCAGGGAACCCAGTACTTC,TRBJ2-5,TRBV7-2,.,.
CASSSSGPGQPQHF,TGTGCCAGCAGTTCCTCCGGGCCGGGGCAGCCCCAGCATTTT,TRBJ1-5,TRBV28,.,.